A single sample is the source of the 18 T cell receptor beta chains below, sequenced in a study of OX40 agonist ivuxolimab in advanced cancers. Some clones are missing from TCRdb's copy, which holds only in-frame ones; the method was immunoSEQ multiplex PCR. The sample has some 82,000 clones, 90% to 95% seen once. The starting material was CD4+ or CD8+ T cells sorted from blood, obtained in a trial of the OX40 agonist ivuxolimab. The receptor set was obtained from an adult with an advanced solid tumor such as melanoma, head and neck, liver or kidney cancer.

V usage is TRBV6-4 and J usage is TRBJ2-1; the D gene is possibly TRBD2 (6 bases). The CDR3 covers 15 residues. Germline lookup yields CDR1 MRHNA and CDR2 SNTAGT. V was cut by 8 bases and J by 9 bases, with 23 bases left in between. The CDR3 sequence is CASSATREVPGEQFF. DNA for the CDR3: TGTGCCAGCTCCGCAACTAGGGAGGTACCGGGTGAGCAGTTCTTC.

CDR3 region: CASSLGTSGRSTDTQYF. DNA for the CDR3: TGCGCCAGCAGCTTGGGGACTAGCGGGAGGTCCACAGATACGCAGTATTTT. The V gene is TRBV5-1, the J gene TRBJ2-3, with 14 bases identical to TRBD2. The CDR3 length is 17 residues. In germline, CDR1 is SGHRS, CDR2 YFSETQ. V shed 0 bases and J 2 bases; nucleotides not matched to a gene: 2.

This chain joins TRBV5-6 and TRBJ2-3, with D maybe TRBD2 (6 bases). CDR1 is SGHDT and CDR2 is YYEEEE in the germline V gene. The V end lost 3 bases, the J end lost 2 bases, and 13 bases lay between the germline ends. The CDR3 is made up of 15 amino acids. CDR3 DNA sequence: TGTGCCAGCAGCTCTTTTAGCGGATCCACAGATACGCAGTATTTT. Its translation is CASSSFSGSTDTQYF.

This chain links TRBV5-4 with TRBJ2-1, with 9 bases lining up with TRBD2. V was clipped by 0 bases and J by 8 bases; unmatched bases: 6. From germline, CDR1 is SGHNT and CDR2 YYREEE (reference sequence). The CDR3 is 15 amino acids. The CDR3 coding sequence is TGTGCCAGCAGCTTGGATATGGGCGGGAGGGATGAGCAGTTCTTC. The encoded protein is CASSLDMGGRDEQFF.

The rearrangement uses TRBV5-1 and TRBJ1-1; 9 bases line up with TRBD1. This CDR3 has 15 residues. Unmatched junction bases numbered 0, after V lost 0 bases and J lost 0 bases. The germline V gene has CDR1 SGHRS and CDR2 YFSETQ. Here the CDR3 DNA reads TGCGCCAGCAGCTTGGGGACAGGGGTGAACACTGAAGCTTTCTTT. Protein product: CASSLGTGVNTEAFF.

The chain uses TRBV7-8 and TRBJ1-4, with TRBD1 matching over 9 bases. The CDR3 has 18 amino acids. Germline CDR1 SGHVS, CDR2 FQNEAQ. V gave up 1 base and J gave up 5 bases; unmatched junction bases: 11. CDR3 sequence: CASSLGGTGRRKNEKLFF. The CDR3 nucleotides read TGTGCCAGCAGCTTAGGAGGGACAGGGAGGCGGAAAAATGAAAAACTGTTTTTT.

The chain is built from TRBV5-1 and TRBJ2-6; D not resolved. This CDR3 spans 15 amino acids. From germline, CDR1 is SGHRS and CDR2 YFSETQ. Trimming removed 3 bases at V and 0 bases at J, with 7 bases between. The CDR3: CASSWATSGANVLTF. The CDR3 DNA is TGCGCCAGCAGCTGGGCGACCTCTGGGGCCAACGTCCTGACTTTC.

The chain carries TRBV4-1 and TRBJ2-7, with 9 bases lining up with TRBD2. Per the germline V gene, CDR1 is MGHRA and CDR2 is YSYEKL. Unmatched junction bases numbered 14, after V lost 3 bases and J lost 5 bases. CDR3 size: 17 residues. The CDR3: CASSQFLLAGRVDEQYF. The CDR3, as DNA: TGCGCCAGCAGCCAGTTTCTCCTAGCGGGACGCGTGGACGAGCAGTACTTC.

This sequence joins TRBV6-5 and TRBJ2-7; the match to TRBD2 covers 7 bases. The CDR3 spans 15 residues. Germline CDR1 is MNHEY and CDR2 is SVGAGI. The junction had 8 bases not matched to a gene; V was cut back by 6 bases and J by 0 bases. This CDR3 is CASRLGTTSSYEQYF. The CDR3 DNA sequence: TGTGCCAGCAGGCTAGGGACTACGAGCTCCTACGAGCAGTACTTC.

This chain uses TRBV19 with TRBJ1-2; D perhaps matches TRBD1 (6 bases). This CDR3 spans 13 amino acids. Trimming pared 8 bases from V and 4 bases from J, leaving 14 bases between. From germline, CDR1 is LNHDA and CDR2 SQIVND (reference sequence). CDR3 DNA sequence: TGTGCCAGTCATACAGGGTATACCTATGGCTACACCTTC. As protein: CASHTGYTYGYTF.

The rearrangement uses TRBV7-2 and TRBJ1-3, with 7 bases that match TRBD1. The CDR3 runs to 15 residues. Germline trimming cut 4 bases from V and 0 bases from J; bases unmatched to any gene: 3. The germline V gene encodes CDR1 SGHTA and CDR2 FQGNSA. CDR3 in DNA: TGTGCCAGCAGCTACCGACAGGGCTCTGGAAACACCATATATTTT. Translation: CASSYRQGSGNTIYF.

This sequence joins TRBV7-8 and TRBJ2-7; D may be TRBD1 (5 bases). V shed 1 base and J shed 3 bases, with 10 bases lying between them. This CDR3 contains 14 residues. Germline CDR1 reads SGHVS; CDR2 reads FQNEAQ. CDR3 DNA sequence: TGTGCCAGCAGCTTAGACAGGTCCCTCTACGAGCAGTACTTC. Encoded protein: CASSLDRSLYEQYF.

This chain uses TRBV27 with TRBJ2-7, with 8 bases fitting TRBD2. Looked up from germline, CDR1 is MNHEY and CDR2 is SMNVEV (reference sequence). The trim removed 4 bases at V and 9 bases at J, leaving 8 bases unmatched. The CDR3 runs to 13 residues. The CDR3 DNA sequence: TGTGCCAGCAGTTACCGGGAGGGCCTTGGGCAGTACTTC. This gives the protein CASSYREGLGQYF.

In DNA, the CDR3 is TGCGCCAGCAGCTTGGGACAGGCGTTAGAGCAGTACTTC. This sequence encodes CASSLGQALEQYF. The chain employs TRBV5-1 and TRBJ2-7; tentatively, D is TRBD1 (6 bases). This CDR3 is built from 13 residues. Per germline, CDR1 SGHRS and CDR2 YFSETQ. Between the trimmed V and J ends, which lost 0 bases and 7 bases, there was a span of 11 bases. Drawing the rest from reference TRBV5-1 and TRBJ2-7, the complete variable domain is KAGVTQTPRYLIKTRGQQVTLSCSPISGHRSVSWYQQTPGQGLQFLFEYFSETQRNKGNFPGRFSGRQFSNSRSEMNVSTLELGDSALYLCASSLGQALEQYFGPGTRLTVT.

Here the CDR3 DNA reads TGTGCCAGCAGGGGGCAGGGGGGGTCTAATGAAAAACTGTTTTTT. Translated: CASRGQGGSNEKLFF. The V call is TRBV2, the J call TRBJ1-4, with 7 bases identical to TRBD1. The CDR3 has 15 amino acids. With V trimmed by 6 bases and J by 3 bases, 7 bases remained unmatched. CDR1 SNHLY and CDR2 FYNNEI come from the germline V gene.

The chain carries TRBV10-3 and TRBJ2-2; a possible D gene is TRBD1 (7 bases). The CDR3 has 12 amino acids. Germline V gene sequence: CDR1 ENHRY, CDR2 SYGVKD. Trimming shortened V by 10 bases and J by 7 bases, and 13 bases separated the two germline ends. The DNA of the CDR3 is TGTGCCACAGGGGGGTCGAACGGGGAGCTGTTTTTT. Its translation: CATGGSNGELFF.

On this clone itself: At one end, the junction sequence differs from germline, possibly due to a read error. The chain employs TRBV7-7 and TRBJ2-5; TRBD1 matches at 9 bases. Germline V gene sequence: CDR1 SSHAT, CDR2 FNYEAQ (reference sequence). This CDR3 has 14 amino acids. The CDR3 coding sequence is TGTGCTAGCAGCCTACCGGACAGGGGAGAGACCCAGTACTTC. This gives the protein CASSLPDRGETQYF. The full variable domain, with the rest looked up from reference TRBV7-7 and TRBJ2-5, is GAGVSQSPRYKVTKRGQDVTLRCDPISSHATLYWYQQALGQGPEFLTYFNYEAQPDKSGLPSDRFSAERPEGSISTLTIQRTEQRDSAMYRCASSLPDRGETQYFGPGTRLLVL.

This clone has just a few counts. The rearrangement links TRBV28 to TRBJ2-7; D remains unclear. Germline values: CDR1 MDHEN, CDR2 SYDVKM. The CDR3 is 13 amino acids. V was cut by 6 bases and J by 3 bases, with 12 bases left in between. The CDR3 DNA is TGTGCCAGCAGGCGAGGTCGAGTCTACGAGCAGTACTTC. Translated, it gives CASRRGRVYEQYF.